The 2 T cell receptor beta chains below were found in one sample sequenced in a study of cytomegalovirus exposure and HLA in healthy donors. Clones were read by immunoSEQ multiplex PCR, and TCRdb kept only the in-frame ones, dropping some. Of 150,000 to 200,000 clones listed, about 82% were seen once; the top ten hold about 1.6%. Sequencing used PBMCs. The receptors here all came from a woman aged 18-29 years in good health and CMV-seronegative.

A few counts support this clone. This chain links TRBV7-3 with TRBJ2-5; possibly TRBD1 for D (5 bases). Trimming shortened V by 1 base and J by 5 bases, and 14 bases separated the two germline ends. This CDR3 comprises 15 residues. From germline, CDR1 is SGHTA and CDR2 FQGTGA. CDR3 residues: CASSLSPTQGETQYF. The CDR3 coding sequence is TGTGCCAGCAGCTTAAGCCCGACGCAGGGTGAGACCCAGTACTTC.

The rearrangement uses TRBV6-4 and TRBJ1-2; D gene ambiguous. The CDR3 length is 14 residues. V was shortened by 3 bases and J by 1 base, with 9 bases between the two germline ends. Per the germline V gene, CDR1 is MRHNA and CDR2 is SNTAGT. CDR3 sequence: CASSDPQNNYGYTF. CDR3 nucleotide sequence: TGTGCCAGCAGTGATCCGCAGAATAACTATGGCTACACCTTC.